This record covers a single T cell receptor (beta chain). This sample is drawn from a study of T cells in Graves' hyperthyroidism and ophthalmopathy. V dropped 0 bases and J dropped 9 bases, with 12 bases sitting between them. The CDR3 totals 14 residues. The germline V gene has CDR1 LGHDT and CDR2 YNNKEL (reference sequence). Regions amplified from RNA transcripts were the TCR beta CDR3 regions. The TCR CDR3 first-round RT-PCR relied on the HTBI primer set. A single record per CDR3 protein comes from TCRdb applying MiXCR to the multiplex PCR reads. The sample yields some 510,000 distinct CDR3 sequences, about a fifth seen once.

This clonotype was sampled from a young man with Graves' hyperthyroidism. The sequenced sample was blood. The chain joins TRBV3-1 to TRBJ1-5; D unresolved. CDR3 region: CASSQDLRGSPQHF. As DNA, the CDR3 is TGTGCCAGCAGCCAAGATTTAAGAGGGTCGCCCCAGCATTTT.